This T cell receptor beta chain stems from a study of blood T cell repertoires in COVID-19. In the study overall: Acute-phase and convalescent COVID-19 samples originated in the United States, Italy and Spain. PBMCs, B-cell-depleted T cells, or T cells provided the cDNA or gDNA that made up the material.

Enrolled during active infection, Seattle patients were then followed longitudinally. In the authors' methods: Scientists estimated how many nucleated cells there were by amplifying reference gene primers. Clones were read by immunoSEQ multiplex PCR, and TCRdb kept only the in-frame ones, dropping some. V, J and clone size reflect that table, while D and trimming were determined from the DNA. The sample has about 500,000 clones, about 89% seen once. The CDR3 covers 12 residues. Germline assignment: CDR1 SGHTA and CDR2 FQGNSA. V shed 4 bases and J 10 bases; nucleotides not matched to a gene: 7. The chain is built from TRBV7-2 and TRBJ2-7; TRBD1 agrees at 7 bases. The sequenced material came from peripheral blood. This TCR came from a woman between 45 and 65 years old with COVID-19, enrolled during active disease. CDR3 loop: CASSWGTAFQYF. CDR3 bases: TGTGCCAGCAGCTGGGGGACAGCTTTCCAGTACTTC.